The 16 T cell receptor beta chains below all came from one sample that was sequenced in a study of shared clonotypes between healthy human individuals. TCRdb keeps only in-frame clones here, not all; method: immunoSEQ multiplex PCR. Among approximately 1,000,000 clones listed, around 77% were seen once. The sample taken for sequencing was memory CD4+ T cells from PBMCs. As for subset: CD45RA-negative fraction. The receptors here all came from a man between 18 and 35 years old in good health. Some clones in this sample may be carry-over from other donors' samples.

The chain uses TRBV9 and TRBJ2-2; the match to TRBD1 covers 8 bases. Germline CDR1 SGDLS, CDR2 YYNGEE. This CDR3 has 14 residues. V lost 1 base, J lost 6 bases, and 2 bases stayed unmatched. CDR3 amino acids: CASSVQTGAGELFF. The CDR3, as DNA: TGTGCCAGCAGCGTACAGACAGGGGCCGGGGAGCTGTTTTTT.

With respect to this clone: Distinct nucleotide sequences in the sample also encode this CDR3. CDR3 bases: TGTGCCAGCAGCGTTGGGCGGCAAGAGACCCAGTACTTC. Amino acid sequence: CASSVGRQETQYF. The chain carries TRBV9 and TRBJ2-5, with D unresolved. Trimming shortened V by 2 bases and J by 2 bases, and 7 bases separated the two germline ends. The germline gives CDR1 SGDLS, CDR2 YYNGEE. The CDR3 runs to 13 residues.

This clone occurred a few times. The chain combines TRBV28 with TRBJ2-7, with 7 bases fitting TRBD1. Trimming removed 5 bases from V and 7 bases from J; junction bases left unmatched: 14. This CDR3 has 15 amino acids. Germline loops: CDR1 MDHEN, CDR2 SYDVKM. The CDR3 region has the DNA TGTGCCAGCAGTGTAAGGGGACAGCCCTTGTATGAGCAGTACTTC. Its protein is CASSVRGQPLYEQYF.

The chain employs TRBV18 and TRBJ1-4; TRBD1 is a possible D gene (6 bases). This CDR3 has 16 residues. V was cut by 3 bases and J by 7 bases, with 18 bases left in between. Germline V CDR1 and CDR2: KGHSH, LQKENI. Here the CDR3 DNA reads TGTGCCAGCTCACCGGGTATCGGGGGGCCCAGTGAAAAACTGTTTTTT. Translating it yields CASSPGIGGPSEKLFF.

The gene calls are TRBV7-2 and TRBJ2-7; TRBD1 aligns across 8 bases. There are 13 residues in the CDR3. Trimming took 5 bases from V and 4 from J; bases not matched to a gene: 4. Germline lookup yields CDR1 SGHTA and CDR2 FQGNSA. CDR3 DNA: TGTGCCAGCAGCAGACAGGGGAATTACGAGCAGTACTTC. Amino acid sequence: CASSRQGNYEQYF.

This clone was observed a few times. CDR3 nucleotides: TGTGCCAGCAGCTTAGCGGGAGGGAACACCGGGGAGCTGTTTTTT. Amino acid sequence: CASSLAGGNTGELFF. V usage is TRBV11-3 and J usage is TRBJ2-2; 7 bases fit TRBD2. J lost 1 base, V lost 1 base, and 0 bases had no gene match. This CDR3 region has 15 residues. Germline values: CDR1 SGHNT, CDR2 YENEEA.

CDR3 loop: CSVAASGSSNYGYTF. CDR3 nucleotide sequence: TGCAGCGTCGCCGCTTCGGGGAGCTCTAACTATGGCTACACCTTC. This sequence joins TRBV29-1 and TRBJ1-2, with D hard to call. V lost 6 bases and J 0 bases, leaving 17 bases between the germline ends. The germline V gene has CDR1 SQVTM and CDR2 ANQGSEA. The CDR3 loop spans 15 amino acids.

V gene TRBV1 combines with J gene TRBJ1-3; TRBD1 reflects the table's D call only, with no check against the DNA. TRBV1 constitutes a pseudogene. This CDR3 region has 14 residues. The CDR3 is CTSSRDRVRGTIYF. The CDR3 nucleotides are TGCACCAGCAGCCGGGACAGGGTGCGCGGCACCATATATTTT.

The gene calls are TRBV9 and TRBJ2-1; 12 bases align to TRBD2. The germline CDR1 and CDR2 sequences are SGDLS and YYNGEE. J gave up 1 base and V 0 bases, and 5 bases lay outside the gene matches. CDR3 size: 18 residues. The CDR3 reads CASSVGLAGATSYNEQFF. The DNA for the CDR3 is TGTGCCAGCAGCGTAGGACTAGCGGGGGCAACTTCCTACAATGAGCAGTTCTTC.

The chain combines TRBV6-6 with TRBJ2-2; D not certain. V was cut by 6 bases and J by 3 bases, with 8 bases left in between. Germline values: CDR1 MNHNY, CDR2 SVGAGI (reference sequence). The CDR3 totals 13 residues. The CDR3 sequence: CASSVGYTGELFF. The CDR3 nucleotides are TGTGCCAGCAGCGTCGGGTACACCGGGGAGCTGTTTTTT.

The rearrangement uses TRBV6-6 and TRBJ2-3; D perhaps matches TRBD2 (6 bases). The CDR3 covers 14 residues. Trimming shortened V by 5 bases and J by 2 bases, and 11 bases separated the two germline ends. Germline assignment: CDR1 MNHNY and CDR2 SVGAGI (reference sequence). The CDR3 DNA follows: TGTGCCAGCAGTCCAGCGGGTCTCACAGATACGCAGTATTTT. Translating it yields CASSPAGLTDTQYF.

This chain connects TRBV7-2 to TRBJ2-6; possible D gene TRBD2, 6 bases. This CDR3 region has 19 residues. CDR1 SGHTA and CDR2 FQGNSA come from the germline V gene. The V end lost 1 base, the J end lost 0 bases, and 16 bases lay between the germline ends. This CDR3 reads CASSLVRGPTSSGANVLTF. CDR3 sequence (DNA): TGTGCCAGCAGCTTAGTGCGGGGCCCCACCAGCTCTGGGGCCAACGTCCTGACTTTC.

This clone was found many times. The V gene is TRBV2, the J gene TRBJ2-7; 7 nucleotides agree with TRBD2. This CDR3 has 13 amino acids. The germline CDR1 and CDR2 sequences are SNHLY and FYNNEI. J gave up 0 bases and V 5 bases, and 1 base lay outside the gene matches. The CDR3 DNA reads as TGTGCCAGCAGTAGCGGGATCTCCTACGAGCAGTACTTC. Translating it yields CASSSGISYEQYF.

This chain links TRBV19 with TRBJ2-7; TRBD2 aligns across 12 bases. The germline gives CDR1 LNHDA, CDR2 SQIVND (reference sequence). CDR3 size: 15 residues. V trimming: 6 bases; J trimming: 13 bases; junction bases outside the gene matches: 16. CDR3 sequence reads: CASSQRGLAGLPVYF. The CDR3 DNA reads TGTGCCAGTAGCCAGAGGGGACTAGCGGGCCTCCCAGTTTACTTC.

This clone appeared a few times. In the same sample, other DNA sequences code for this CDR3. The CDR3 nucleotides read TGCGCCAGCAGCTTGGATGTGAACACTGAAGCTTTCTTT. It is translated as CASSLDVNTEAFF. The chain links TRBV5-1 to TRBJ1-1; D is unclear. Germline lookup yields CDR1 SGHRS and CDR2 YFSETQ. V lost 0 bases and J lost 0, with 3 bases in between. The CDR3 is 13 residues long.

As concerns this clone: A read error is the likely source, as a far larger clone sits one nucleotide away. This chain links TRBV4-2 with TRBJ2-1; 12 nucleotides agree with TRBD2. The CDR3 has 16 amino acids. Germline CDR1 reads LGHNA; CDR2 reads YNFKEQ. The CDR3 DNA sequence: TGTGCCAGCAGCCTCTCGACTAGCGGGAGCTACGATGAGCAGTTCTTC. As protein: CASSLSTSGSYDEQFF.